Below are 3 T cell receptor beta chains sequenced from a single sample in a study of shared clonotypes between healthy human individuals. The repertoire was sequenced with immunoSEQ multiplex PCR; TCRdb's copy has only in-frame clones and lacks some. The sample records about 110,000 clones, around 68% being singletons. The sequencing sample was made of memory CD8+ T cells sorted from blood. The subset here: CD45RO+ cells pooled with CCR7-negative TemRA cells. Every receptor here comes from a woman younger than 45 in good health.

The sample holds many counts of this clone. As DNA, the CDR3 is TGTGCCAGCAGCCAAGAGGCTAGCGGCACCGGGGAGCTGTTTTTT. This encodes CASSQEASGTGELFF. This chain connects TRBV4-2 to TRBJ2-2, with 7 bases that match TRBD2. V was clipped by 0 bases and J by 4 bases; unmatched bases: 2. The CDR3 loop spans 15 amino acids. Germline V gives CDR1 LGHNA, CDR2 YNFKEQ.

Written as DNA, the CDR3 is TGTGCCAGCAGTTTCCTTGGACTCCGCAATGAGCAGTTCTTC. It is translated as CASSFLGLRNEQFF. This chain joins TRBV27 and TRBJ2-1; tentative D call: TRBD2 (5 bases). The V gene's germline CDR1 is MNHEY and CDR2 SMNVEV (reference sequence). Trimming left V 3 bases short and J 6 bases short, with 12 bases between. This CDR3 has 14 residues.

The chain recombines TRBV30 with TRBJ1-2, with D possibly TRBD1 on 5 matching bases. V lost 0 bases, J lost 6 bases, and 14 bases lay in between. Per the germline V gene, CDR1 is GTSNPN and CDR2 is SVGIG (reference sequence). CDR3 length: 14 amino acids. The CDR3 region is CAWSVSFLGDGYTF. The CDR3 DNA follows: TGTGCCTGGAGTGTTAGCTTCTTGGGGGATGGCTACACCTTC.